Listed here are 15 T cell receptor beta chains from one sample, sequenced in a study of vaccination and CD4 T cells after COVID-19. These receptors lack a known antigen. Treatment specified: roughly ten-day PBMC culture with coronavirus spike peptide pools or control peptides (ViraFEST assay). Sequencing of DNA taken from cultured CD4+ T cells relied on the Oncomine TCR Beta short-read assay. TCRdb reprocessed the PCR reads with MiXCR, giving one entry per CDR3 protein. The sample has about 13,000 distinct CDR3 sequences, 40% to 45% seen once; the top ten hold 9% to 9.5%. The sequenced sample consisted of CD4+ T cells from blood, cultured in vitro. Receptors were obtained from a human donor who had recovered from COVID-19.

This clonotype turned up a few times. The V and J genes are TRBV24-1 and TRBJ2-1; TRBD2 aligns across 8 bases. Germline V gene sequence: CDR1 KGHDR, CDR2 SFDVKD. V was clipped by 8 bases and J by 9 bases; unmatched bases: 8. This CDR3 region has 13 residues. In nucleotides, the CDR3 is TGTGCCACCACCGGGGGGGCCGGGAGTGAGCAGTTCTTC. Its translation is CATTGGAGSEQFF.

This clonotype has only a few counts. The CDR3 protein is CATASASGGAYEQFF. The CDR3 DNA reads TGTGCCACCGCGTCGGCTAGCGGGGGGGCGTATGAGCAGTTCTTC. V gene TRBV12-3 or TRBV12-4 combines with J gene TRBJ2-1; 12 bases map to TRBD2. This CDR3 has 15 residues. Germline trimming cut 10 bases from V and 8 bases from J; bases unmatched to any gene: 12.

The rearrangement joins TRBV6-5 to TRBJ2-7; 8 positions match TRBD1. The CDR3 covers 15 residues. V shed 2 bases and J 3 bases; nucleotides not matched to a gene: 6. CDR1 MNHEY and CDR2 SVGAGI come from the germline V gene. The CDR3 DNA reads TGTGCCAGCAGTTACGGGGGGACAGGATTCTACGAGCAGTACTTC. Translating it yields CASSYGGTGFYEQYF.

The rearrangement joins TRBV7-2 to TRBJ2-7; 12 nucleotides align to TRBD1. The germline gives CDR1 SGHTA, CDR2 FQGNSA. The V and J ends lost 6 bases and 7 bases, in that order; junction bases with no gene match: 7. The CDR3 covers 14 residues. The CDR3 DNA follows: TGTGCCAGCAGGGGGACAGGGGGCGCGGGGGAGCAGTACTTC. As protein: CASRGTGGAGEQYF.

The chain combines TRBV20-1 with TRBJ2-5, with TRBD2 matching 8 bases. Germline lookup yields CDR1 DFQATT and CDR2 SNEGSKA (reference sequence). The CDR3 runs to 14 residues. V shed 5 bases and J 4 bases; nucleotides not matched to a gene: 9. The CDR3 DNA reads TGCAGTGCTGGGATTAGCGGGGTAGGAGAGACCCAGTACTTC. As protein: CSAGISGVGETQYF.

The genes are TRBV6-1 and TRBJ2-3, with a weak D call TRBD2 (6 bases). Germline loops: CDR1 MNHNS, CDR2 SASEGT. The CDR3 runs to 16 residues. The germline V and J ends were trimmed by 4 bases and 0 bases, with 14 bases remaining between them. The CDR3 loop reads CASSALRGASTDTQYF. CDR3 nucleotides: TGTGCCAGCAGTGCCCTTCGCGGGGCTAGCACAGATACGCAGTATTTT.

This clonotype was detected only a few times. This chain uses TRBV19 with TRBJ1-5; 8 bases are shared with TRBD1. V lost 5 bases and J lost 0; bases outside the gene matches: 6. The CDR3 spans 16 residues. CDR1 is LNHDA, CDR2 SQIVND, per germline (reference sequence). In DNA form, the CDR3 reads TGTGCCAGTAGTGGAGGACAGGGACGTAGCAATCAGCCCCAGCATTTT. As protein: CASSGGQGRSNQPQHF.

The genes are TRBV9 and TRBJ2-5; D is ambiguous. CDR3 length equals 15 residues. V lost 1 base and J lost 3, with 13 bases in between. From germline, CDR1 is SGDLS and CDR2 YYNGEE. The CDR3 DNA is TGTGCCAGCAGCGTATCGTGGGCACTGAAAGAGACCCAGTACTTC. It translates to CASSVSWALKETQYF.

The chain is built from TRBV7-8 and TRBJ1-3, with 8 nucleotides matching TRBD1. The V and J ends lost 2 bases and 4 bases, in that order; junction bases with no gene match: 16. Germline assignment: CDR1 SGHVS and CDR2 FQNEAQ. The CDR3 is 19 residues long. This chain's CDR3 is CASSLNRRPGQVGGNTIYF. The DNA for the CDR3 is TGTGCCAGCAGCTTAAACCGAAGACCGGGACAGGTGGGAGGAAACACCATATATTTT.

The V call is TRBV12-3 or TRBV12-4, the J call TRBJ1-3; D possibly corresponds to TRBD1 (6 bases). The CDR3 is 15 residues long. Trimming left V 6 bases short and J 3 bases short, with 15 bases between. The CDR3 nucleotides read TGTGCCAGCAGAGGGGGGGCACAGTTTGGAAACACCATATATTTT. Amino acids: CASRGGAQFGNTIYF.

This rearrangement joins TRBV28 to TRBJ2-5, with 11 bases fitting TRBD2. V was clipped by 5 bases and J by 4 bases; unmatched bases: 9. The CDR3 runs to 16 residues. Germline CDR1 is MDHEN and CDR2 is SYDVKM. The CDR3 protein is CASSPGGLAVRETQYF. Here the CDR3 DNA reads TGTGCCAGCAGTCCCGGGGGACTAGCGGTGAGAGAGACCCAGTACTTC.

Sample share makes this clonotype medium-sized (0.01 to 0.1%). The chain is built from TRBV7-6 and TRBJ2-7; D may be TRBD1 (6 bases). The CDR3 length is 13 residues. Germline V gives CDR1 SGHVS, CDR2 FNYEAQ. The V end lost 3 bases, the J end lost 7 bases, and 13 bases lay between the germline ends. CDR3 amino acids: CASSFAQGKEQYF. The CDR3 region has the DNA TGTGCCAGCAGCTTCGCACAGGGTAAAGAGCAGTACTTC. Full variable domain (rest looked up from reference TRBV7-6 and TRBJ2-7): GAGVSQSPRYKVTKRGQDVALRCDPISGHVSLYWYRQALGQGPEFLTYFNYEAQQDKSGLPNDRFSAERPEGSISTLTIQRTEQRDSAMYRCASSFAQGKEQYFGPGTRLTVT.

This clonotype was observed a handful of times. This chain connects TRBV6-5 to TRBJ2-3; 10 bases are shared with TRBD2. V was clipped by 3 bases and J by 8 bases; unmatched bases: 11. Per germline, CDR1 MNHEY and CDR2 SVGAGI. This CDR3 region has 16 residues. CDR3 amino acids: CASSYTSGTSVGTQYF. The CDR3 coding sequence is TGTGCCAGCAGTTATACGTCCGGGACTAGCGTCGGTACGCAGTATTTT.

The V and J genes are TRBV2 and TRBJ1-5; unclear D gene. The V gene's germline CDR1 is SNHLY and CDR2 FYNNEI. This CDR3 is built from 15 residues. V dropped 6 bases and J dropped 11 bases, with 23 bases sitting between them. The CDR3, as DNA: TGTGCCAGCAGCGGCGGTGTGGCTTATTCGGGTTCCCAGCATTTT. Protein sequence: CASSGGVAYSGSQHF.

Remarks on this clonotype: Being one base from a much bigger clone, this may be a read error. The chain carries TRBV6-2 or TRBV6-3 and TRBJ2-3, with TRBD2 as a possible D gene (6 bases). The CDR3 has 13 amino acids. CDR1 and CDR2 from the germline V gene are MNHEY and SVGEGT. DNA of the CDR3: TGTGCCAGCAGTCGGGACTCGCTGGATACGCTGTATTTT. Encoded protein: CASSRDSLDTLYF.